The clone carrying this TCR beta chain was counted at least ten times. In TCRdb, the 5' RACE reads were re-called with MiXCR into one record per CDR3 protein. The profile covers about 240,000 distinct CDR3 sequences, with roughly 8.6% appearing a single time and about 6.8% taken by the ten largest. The sample originates from a study of CD8 T cells in ankylosing spondylitis. There are 17 residues in the CDR3. Germline assignment: CDR1 SGHAT and CDR2 FQNNGV. Trimming cost V 1 base and J 2 bases; bases outside gene matches: 6. This receptor was obtained from a male donor with ankylosing spondylitis or in good health (not recorded which). The material sequenced was blood, either unsorted or a sorted T cell fraction (not recorded which). This rearrangement joins TRBV11-2 to TRBJ2-3, with 10 bases aligning to TRBD2. The DNA of the CDR3 is TGTGCCAGCAGCTTAGCCACACTAGCGGGATTCACAGATACGCAGTATTTT. This gives the protein CASSLATLAGFTDTQYF.